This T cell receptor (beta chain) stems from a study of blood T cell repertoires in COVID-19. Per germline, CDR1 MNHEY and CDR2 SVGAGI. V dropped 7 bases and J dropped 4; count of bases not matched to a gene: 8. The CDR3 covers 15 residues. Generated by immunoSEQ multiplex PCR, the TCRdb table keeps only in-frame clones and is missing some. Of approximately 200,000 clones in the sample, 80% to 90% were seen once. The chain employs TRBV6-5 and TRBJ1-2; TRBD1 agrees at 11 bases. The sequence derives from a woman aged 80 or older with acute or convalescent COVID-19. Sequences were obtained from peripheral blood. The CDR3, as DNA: TGTGCCAGCATCGAGGACAGGGGGCTTATCTATGGCTACACCTTC. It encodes CASIEDRGLIYGYTF.